This is a list of T cell receptor beta chains from one sample in a study of blood T cell repertoires in COVID-19. Using immunoSEQ multiplex PCR, the repertoire was profiled, and TCRdb retains in-frame clones only, with some absent. The sample consists of roughly 69,000 clones, 80% to 90% of them appearing once. Input material: PBMCs or T cells enriched from blood (not recorded which). The receptors stem from a woman aged 40 to 50 with acute COVID-19. CDR3s include the opening cysteine and the closing phenylalanine or tryptophan. The order of the fields is D gene, clone size, CDR3 length, V gene, J gene, CDR3 protein, CDR3 DNA. The D gene is left open where the match is weak. Size values are once, few and many counts, or a class for expanded clones, and some rows have none.

TRBD1	.	15	TRBV6-6	TRBJ1-2	CASSSDRGHFYGYTF	TGTGCCAGCAGTAGCGACAGGGGGCATTTCTATGGCTACACCTTC
.	few	14	TRBV18	TRBJ2-1	CASSMDISYNEQFF	TGTGCCAGCTCAATGGACATATCCTACAATGAGCAGTTCTTC
.	.	16	TRBV28	TRBJ2-5	CASSPPGLGQQETQYF	TGTGCCAGCAGTCCCCCTGGCTTGGGGCAACAAGAGACCCAGTACTTC
TRBD2	once	13	TRBV29-1	TRBJ2-1	CSVHPSGNNEQFF	TGCAGCGTTCATCCTAGCGGGAACAATGAGCAGTTCTTC
.	once	14	TRBV3-1/TRBV3-2	TRBJ1-2	CASSLGQTNYGYTF	TGTGCCAGCAGCCTTGGACAGACTAACTATGGCTACACCTTC
.	.	14	TRBV6-1	TRBJ1-2	CASSEAGGTYGYTF	TGTGCCAGCAGTGAAGCTGGAGGGACCTATGGCTACACCTTC
.	once	15	TRBV28	TRBJ1-5	CASSFWGGSNQPQHF	TGTGCCAGCAGTTTTTGGGGCGGCAGCAATCAGCCCCAGCATTTT
.	.	15	TRBV27	TRBJ1-6	CASSFTSSYNSPLHF	TGTGCCAGCAGTTTTACAAGCTCCTATAATTCACCCCTCCACTTT
.	.	13	TRBV7-9	TRBJ2-5	CASVESGRETQYF	TGTGCCAGCGTTGAGTCAGGGAGGGAGACCCAGTACTTC
.	.	13	TRBV3-1/TRBV3-2	TRBJ2-1	CASSPDPNNEQFF	TGTGCCAGCAGCCCAGACCCTAACAATGAGCAGTTCTTC
.	.	16	TRBV27	TRBJ2-7	CASSTTPGFGTYEQYF	TGTGCCAGCAGTACTACACCAGGGTTTGGTACTTACGAGCAGTACTTC
.	.	14	TRBV28	TRBJ2-5	CASSLGGPWETQYF	TGTGCCAGCAGCTTAGGAGGTCCCTGGGAGACCCAGTACTTC
.	few	14	TRBV19	TRBJ1-1	CASSNLQGGTEAFF	TGTGCCAGTAGTAATCTCCAGGGAGGCACTGAAGCTTTCTTT
.	.	12	TRBV29-1	TRBJ2-1	CSVGQGGWEQFF	TGCAGCGTTGGGCAGGGAGGCTGGGAGCAGTTCTTC
.	.	12	TRBV12-3/TRBV12-4	TRBJ1-1	CASSHWNTEAFF	TGTGCCAGCAGTCATTGGAACACTGAAGCTTTCTTT
.	.	16	TRBV6-6	TRBJ1-1	CASTPHRAGGGDEAFF	TGTGCCAGCACTCCACATCGCGCGGGGGGCGGAGATGAAGCTTTCTTT
.	.	16	TRBV6-5	TRBJ1-5	CASSYTQGIWNQPQHF	TGTGCCAGCAGTTACACACAGGGAATTTGGAATCAGCCCCAGCATTTT
TRBD2	few	16	TRBV5-5	TRBJ2-5	CASSLMAGGQEETQYF	TGTGCCAGCAGCTTGATGGCGGGGGGGCAAGAAGAGACCCAGTACTTC
.	.	14	TRBV7-2	TRBJ1-4	CASSRETGNEKLFF	TGTGCCAGCAGTCGAGAAACCGGTAATGAAAAACTGTTTTTT
.	.	15	TRBV15	TRBJ1-2	CATSRDLSGAYGYTF	TGTGCCACCAGCAGAGATCTCTCCGGAGCCTATGGCTACACCTTC
.	.	15	TRBV5-1	TRBJ1-5	CASSLDGDRSQPQHF	TGCGCCAGCAGCTTGGACGGGGATCGGAGTCAGCCCCAGCATTTT
.	.	14	TRBV4-2	TRBJ2-1	CASSQEQSYNEQFF	TGTGCCAGCAGCCAAGAACAGTCCTACAATGAGCAGTTCTTC
TRBD1	.	15	TRBV5-1	TRBJ2-2	CASSNGQGNTGELFF	TGCGCCAGCAGCAATGGACAGGGCAACACCGGGGAGCTGTTTTTT
.	.	14	TRBV5-1	TRBJ1-6	CASSLEGYNSPLHF	TGCGCCAGCAGCTTGGAGGGGTATAATTCACCCCTCCACTTT
.	.	14	TRBV27	TRBJ1-5	CASSLVYSNQPQHF	TGTGCCAGCAGTCTTGTATATAGCAATCAGCCCCAGCATTTT
TRBD2	.	14	TRBV11-3	TRBJ2-1	CASSRTSGSNEQFF	TGTGCCAGCAGTAGAACTAGCGGGAGTAATGAGCAGTTCTTC
.	.	17	TRBV3-1/TRBV3-2	TRBJ2-2	CASSQATGLLNTGELFF	TGTGCCAGCAGCCAAGCCACAGGGCTATTGAACACCGGGGAGCTGTTTTTT
TRBD1	.	17	TRBV19	TRBJ2-5	CASSPRGDRGSWKTQYF	TGTGCCAGTAGCCCTAGGGGGGACAGGGGGTCGTGGAAGACCCAGTACTTC
TRBD2	.	15	TRBV10-3	TRBJ2-1	CAISPAGSSYNEQFF	TGTGCCATCAGTCCAGCGGGGAGCTCCTACAATGAGCAGTTCTTC
TRBD2	.	16	TRBV11-2	TRBJ2-1	CASSPMTSGRGNEQFF	TGTGCCAGCAGCCCCATGACTAGCGGGAGGGGCAATGAGCAGTTCTTC
.	.	16	TRBV28	TRBJ1-6	CASSQTLADSNSPLHF	TGTGCCAGCAGCCAAACCCTGGCGGACAGCAATTCACCCCTCCACTTT
TRBD2	.	16	TRBV11-2	TRBJ2-5	CASSLVSGAYQETQYF	TGTGCCAGCAGCTTAGTAAGCGGGGCCTACCAAGAGACCCAGTACTTC
.	.	14	TRBV6-5	TRBJ2-1	CASCRGSSYNEQFF	TGTGCCTCCTGTCGGGGGAGCTCCTACAATGAGCAGTTCTTC